This record concerns one TCR beta chain sequence. One end of the junction is discordant with germline, which a read error may explain. The template was RNA from unsorted bulk tissue. The data derive from a study of tumor and adjacent non-tumor tissue in lung cancer. The library came from three nested PCR rounds adapted from ARM-PCR protocols. TCRdb fed the multiplex PCR reads into MiXCR, producing one record per CDR3 protein. Among roughly 66,000 distinct CDR3 sequences listed, less than 80% were seen once. CDR1 and CDR2 (germline): SGHKS, YYEKEE (reference sequence). The CDR3 is made up of 18 amino acids.

The chain carries TRBV5-5 and TRBJ1-6; 12 bases agree with TRBD1. Sequences were obtained from lung tumor tissue. The sequence came from a man aged 55 to 70 with non-small cell lung cancer. The CDR3 region has the DNA TGTGCCAGTAGCCCTATACCGGGACAGGGGGCGAGTAATTCACCCATCCACTTT. The encoded protein is CASSPIPGQGASNSPIHF.